The source of this TCR beta chain is a study of CD8 T cells in ankylosing spondylitis. TCRdb re-derived calls from the 5' RACE reads in MiXCR, one entry per CDR3 protein. The repertoire holds some 150,000 distinct CDR3 sequences, approximately 48% seen once, with 12% to 15% in the top ten. Notes on this clonotype: Antigen: not known.

CDR3 length equals 16 residues. With 0 bases clipped from V and 4 bases from J, the junction kept 8 bases outside the gene matches. CDR1 and CDR2 (germline): GTSNPN, SVGIG (reference sequence). General study points: Ankylosing spondylitis blood seemed to carry a telltale TCR beta motif made of under 10 highly homologous variants. Matched ankylosing spondylitis synovial fluid reportedly contained a significantly enriched population of disease-linked clones.

Sample: synovial fluid, either unsorted or a sorted T cell fraction (not recorded which). The gene calls are TRBV30 and TRBJ2-2; 7 bases are shared with TRBD1. This TCR came from a male donor with ankylosing spondylitis. The CDR3 loop is CAWSVQGIGTTGELFF. In DNA form, the CDR3 reads TGTGCCTGGAGTGTACAGGGGATAGGGACCACCGGGGAGCTGTTTTTT.